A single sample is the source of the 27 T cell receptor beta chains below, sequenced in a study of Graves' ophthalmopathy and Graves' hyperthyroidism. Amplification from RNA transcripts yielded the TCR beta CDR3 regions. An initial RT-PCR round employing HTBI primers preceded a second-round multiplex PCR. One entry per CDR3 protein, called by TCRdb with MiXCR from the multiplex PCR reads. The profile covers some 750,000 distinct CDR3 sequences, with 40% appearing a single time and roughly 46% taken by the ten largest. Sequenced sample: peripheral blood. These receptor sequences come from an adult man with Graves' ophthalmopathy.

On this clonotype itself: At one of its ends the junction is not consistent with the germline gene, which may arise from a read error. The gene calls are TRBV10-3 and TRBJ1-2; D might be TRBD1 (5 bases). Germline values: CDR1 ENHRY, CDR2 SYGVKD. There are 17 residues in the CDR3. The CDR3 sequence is CASSEDVWSVGGNGYTF. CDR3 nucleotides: TGTGCCAGCAGTGAAGATGTTTGGTCAGTGGGGGGAAACGGCTACACCTTC.

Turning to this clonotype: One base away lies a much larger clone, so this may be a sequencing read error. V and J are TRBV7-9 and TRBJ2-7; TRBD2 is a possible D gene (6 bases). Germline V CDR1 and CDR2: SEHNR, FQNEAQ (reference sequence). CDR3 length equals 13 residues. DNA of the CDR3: TGTGCCAGCAGCCCTGACAGAAGGAGGGAGCGGTACTTC. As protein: CASSPDRRRERYF. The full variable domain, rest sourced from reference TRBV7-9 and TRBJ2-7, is DTGVSQNPRHKITKRGQNVTFRCDPISEHNRLYWYRQTLGQGPEFLTYFQNEAQLEKSRLLSDRFSAERPKGSFSTLEIQRTEQGDSAMYLCASSPDRRRERYFGPGTRLTVT.

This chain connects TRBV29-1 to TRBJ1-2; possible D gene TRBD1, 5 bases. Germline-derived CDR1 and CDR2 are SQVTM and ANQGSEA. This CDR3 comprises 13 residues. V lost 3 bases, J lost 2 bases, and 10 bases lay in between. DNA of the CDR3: TGCAGCGTTGATTCCGCAGGGAACTATGGCTACACCTTC. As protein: CSVDSAGNYGYTF.

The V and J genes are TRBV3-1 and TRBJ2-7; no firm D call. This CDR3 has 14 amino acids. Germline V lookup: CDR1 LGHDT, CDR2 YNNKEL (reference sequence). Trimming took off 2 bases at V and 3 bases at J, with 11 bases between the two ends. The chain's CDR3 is CASSQFGPNYEQYF. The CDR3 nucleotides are TGTGCCAGCAGCCAATTTGGTCCGAACTACGAGCAGTACTTC.

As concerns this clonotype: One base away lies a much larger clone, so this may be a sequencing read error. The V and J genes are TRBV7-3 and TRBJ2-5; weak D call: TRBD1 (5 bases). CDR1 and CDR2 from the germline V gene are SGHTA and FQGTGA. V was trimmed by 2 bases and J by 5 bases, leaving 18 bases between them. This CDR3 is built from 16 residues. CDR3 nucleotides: TGTGCCAGCAGCTTAGACGGATTGGCAGGGTATGAGACCCAGTACTTC. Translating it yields CASSLDGLAGYETQYF. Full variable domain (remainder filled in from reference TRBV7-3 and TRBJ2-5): GAGVSQTPSNKVTEKGKYVELRCDPISGHTALYWYRQSLGQGPEFLIYFQGTGAADDSGLPNDRFFAVRPEGSVSTLKIQRTERGDSAVYLCASSLDGLAGYETQYFGPGTRLLVL.

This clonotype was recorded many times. CDR3 DNA: TGTGCCATCGCGCAGGGCCCGTTGGGGGAGCAGTACTTC. The encoded protein is CAIAQGPLGEQYF. The V call is TRBV11-2, the J call TRBJ2-7; D possibly corresponds to TRBD1 (5 bases). The CDR3 extends over 13 amino acids. Per germline, CDR1 SGHAT and CDR2 FQNNGV. The ends were cut back, 10 bases at V and 7 bases at J, with 20 bases in the middle.

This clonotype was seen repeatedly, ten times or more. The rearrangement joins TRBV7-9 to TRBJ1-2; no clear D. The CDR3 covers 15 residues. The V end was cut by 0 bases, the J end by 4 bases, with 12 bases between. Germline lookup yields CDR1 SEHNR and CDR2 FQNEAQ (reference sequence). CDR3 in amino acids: CASSLAQGDFYGYTF. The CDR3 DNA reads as TGTGCCAGCAGCTTAGCGCAAGGAGACTTCTATGGCTACACCTTC.

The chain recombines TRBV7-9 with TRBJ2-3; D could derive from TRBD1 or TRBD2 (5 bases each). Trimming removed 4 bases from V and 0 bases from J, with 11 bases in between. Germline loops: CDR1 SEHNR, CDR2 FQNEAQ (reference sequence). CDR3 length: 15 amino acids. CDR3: CASSYTGRSTDTQYF. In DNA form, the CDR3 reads TGTGCCAGCAGCTATACGGGACGCAGCACAGATACGCAGTATTTT.

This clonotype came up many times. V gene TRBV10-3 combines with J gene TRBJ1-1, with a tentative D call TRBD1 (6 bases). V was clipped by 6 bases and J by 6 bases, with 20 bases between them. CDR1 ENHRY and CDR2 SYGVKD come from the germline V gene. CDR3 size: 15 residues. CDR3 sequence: CAISPQGGSSSEAFF. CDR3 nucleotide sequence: TGTGCCATCAGCCCACAGGGAGGGTCGTCTTCTGAAGCTTTCTTT.

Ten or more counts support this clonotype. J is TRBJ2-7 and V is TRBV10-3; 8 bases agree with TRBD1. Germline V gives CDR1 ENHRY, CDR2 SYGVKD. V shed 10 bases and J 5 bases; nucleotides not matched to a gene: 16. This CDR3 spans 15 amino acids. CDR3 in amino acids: CASALTGDRRDEQYF. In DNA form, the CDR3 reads TGTGCCAGCGCCCTTACCGGGGACAGGAGGGACGAGCAGTACTTC.

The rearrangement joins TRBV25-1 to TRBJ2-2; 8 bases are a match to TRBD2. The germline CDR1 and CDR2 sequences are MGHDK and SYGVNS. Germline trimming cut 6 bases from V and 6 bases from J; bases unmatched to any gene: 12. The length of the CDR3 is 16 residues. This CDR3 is CASSHGREGMAGELFF. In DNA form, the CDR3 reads TGTGCCAGCAGCCACGGCCGGGAGGGAATGGCCGGGGAGCTGTTTTTT.

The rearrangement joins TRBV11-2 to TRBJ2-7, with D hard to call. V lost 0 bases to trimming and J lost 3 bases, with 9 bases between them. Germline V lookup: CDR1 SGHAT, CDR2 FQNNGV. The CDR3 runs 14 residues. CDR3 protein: CASSLERWGYEQYF. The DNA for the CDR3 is TGTGCCAGCAGCTTAGAACGCTGGGGCTACGAGCAGTACTTC.

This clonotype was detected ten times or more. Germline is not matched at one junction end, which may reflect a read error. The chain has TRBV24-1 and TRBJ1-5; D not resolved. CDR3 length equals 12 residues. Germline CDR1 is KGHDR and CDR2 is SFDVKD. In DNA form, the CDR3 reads TGTGCCAGCAGTGCGGCCGGGGAGCCCCAGCATTTT. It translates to CASSAAGEPQHF.

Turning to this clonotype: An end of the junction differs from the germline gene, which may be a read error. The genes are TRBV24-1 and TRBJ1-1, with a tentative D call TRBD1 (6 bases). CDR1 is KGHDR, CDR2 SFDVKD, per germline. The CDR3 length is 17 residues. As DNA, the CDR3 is TGTGCCAGCAGTTTGGACCCTTCTAGGGGGGGTCCCACTGAAGCTTTCTTT. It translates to CASSLDPSRGGPTEAFF.

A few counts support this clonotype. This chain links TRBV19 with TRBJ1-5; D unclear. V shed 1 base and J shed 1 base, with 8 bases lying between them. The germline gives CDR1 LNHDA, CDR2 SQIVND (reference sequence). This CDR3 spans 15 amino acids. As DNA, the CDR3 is TGTGCCAGTAGTATAGGGTGGCTGAGCAATCAGCCCCAGCATTTT. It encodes CASSIGWLSNQPQHF. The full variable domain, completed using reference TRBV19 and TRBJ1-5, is DGGITQSPKYLFRKEGQNVTLSCEQNLNHDAMYWYRQDPGQGLRLIYYSQIVNDFQKGDIAEGYSVSREKKESFPLTVTSAQKNPTAFYLCASSIGWLSNQPQHFGDGTRLSIL.

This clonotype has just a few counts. CDR3 bases: TGTGCCAGCAGCCCTCGACAGGGCATTTTCTCTGGCTACACCTTC. It codes for CASSPRQGIFSGYTF. The chain joins TRBV7-9 to TRBJ1-2; TRBD1 matches at 7 bases. Germline CDR1 SEHNR, CDR2 FQNEAQ (reference sequence). V was clipped by 5 bases and J by 7 bases; unmatched bases: 13. The CDR3 contains 15 residues.

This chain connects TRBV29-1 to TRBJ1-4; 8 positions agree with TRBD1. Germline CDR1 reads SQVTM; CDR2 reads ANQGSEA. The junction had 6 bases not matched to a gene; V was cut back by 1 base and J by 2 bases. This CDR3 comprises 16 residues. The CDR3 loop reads CSVEAGTGETNEKLFF. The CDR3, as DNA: TGCAGCGTTGAAGCTGGGACAGGCGAGACTAATGAAAAACTGTTTTTT.

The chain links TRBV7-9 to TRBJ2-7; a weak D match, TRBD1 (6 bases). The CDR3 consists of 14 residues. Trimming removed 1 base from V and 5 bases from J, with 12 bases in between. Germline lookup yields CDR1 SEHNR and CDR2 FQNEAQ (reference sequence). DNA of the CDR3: TGTGCCAGCAGCTTAGTACAGGGTCGGAACGAGCAGTACTTC. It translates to CASSLVQGRNEQYF.

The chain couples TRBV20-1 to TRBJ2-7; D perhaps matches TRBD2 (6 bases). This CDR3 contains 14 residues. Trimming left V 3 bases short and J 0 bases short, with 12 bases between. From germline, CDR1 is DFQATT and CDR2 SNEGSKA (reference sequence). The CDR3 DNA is TGCAGTGCTAGTCGGGAGATGAACTCCTACGAGCAGTACTTC. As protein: CSASREMNSYEQYF.

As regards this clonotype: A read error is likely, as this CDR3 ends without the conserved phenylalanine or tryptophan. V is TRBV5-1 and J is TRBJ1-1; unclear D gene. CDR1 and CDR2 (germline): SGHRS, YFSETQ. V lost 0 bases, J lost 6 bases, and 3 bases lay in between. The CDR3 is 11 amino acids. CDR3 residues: CASSLGPEAFS. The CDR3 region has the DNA TGCGCCAGCAGCTTGGGACCTGAAGCTTTCTCT.

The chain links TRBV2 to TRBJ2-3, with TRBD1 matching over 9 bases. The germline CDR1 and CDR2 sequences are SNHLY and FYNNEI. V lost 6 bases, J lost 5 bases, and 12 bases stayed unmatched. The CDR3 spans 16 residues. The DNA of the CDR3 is TGTGCCAGCAGAGCGACCGGGACAGGGAACATAGATACGCAGTATTTT. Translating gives CASRATGTGNIDTQYF.

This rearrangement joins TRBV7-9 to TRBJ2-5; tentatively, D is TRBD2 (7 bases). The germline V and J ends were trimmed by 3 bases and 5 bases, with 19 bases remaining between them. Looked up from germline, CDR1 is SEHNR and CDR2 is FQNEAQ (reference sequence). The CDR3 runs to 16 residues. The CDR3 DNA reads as TGTGCCAGCAGCTTGGCCCCCGGGGGGCACCTGGAGACCCAGTACTTC. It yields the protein CASSLAPGGHLETQYF.

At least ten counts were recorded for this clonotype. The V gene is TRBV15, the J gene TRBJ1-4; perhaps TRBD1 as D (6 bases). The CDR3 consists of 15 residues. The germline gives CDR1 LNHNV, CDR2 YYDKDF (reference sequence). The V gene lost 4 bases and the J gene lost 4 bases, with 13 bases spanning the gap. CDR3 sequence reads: CATSKQGFGNEKLFF. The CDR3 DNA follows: TGTGCCACCAGCAAACAGGGTTTCGGTAATGAAAAACTGTTTTTT.

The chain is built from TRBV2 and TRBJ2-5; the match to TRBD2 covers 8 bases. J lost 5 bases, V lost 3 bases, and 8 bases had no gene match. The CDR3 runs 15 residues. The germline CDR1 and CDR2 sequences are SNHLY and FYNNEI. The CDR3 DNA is TGTGCCAGCAGTGATAAAGCGGGGGTTTCTGAGACCCAGTACTTC. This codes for CASSDKAGVSETQYF.

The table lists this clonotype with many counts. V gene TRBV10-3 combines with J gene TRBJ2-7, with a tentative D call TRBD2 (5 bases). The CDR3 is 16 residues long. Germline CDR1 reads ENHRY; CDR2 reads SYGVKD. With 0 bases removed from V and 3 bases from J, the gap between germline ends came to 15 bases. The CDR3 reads CAISESYWQDFYEQYF. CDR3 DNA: TGTGCCATCAGTGAGTCTTATTGGCAGGACTTCTACGAGCAGTACTTC.

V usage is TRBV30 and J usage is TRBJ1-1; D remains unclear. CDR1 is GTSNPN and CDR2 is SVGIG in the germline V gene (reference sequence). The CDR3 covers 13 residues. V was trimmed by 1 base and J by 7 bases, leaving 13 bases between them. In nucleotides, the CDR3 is TGTGCCTGGAGTGCCGCGGGATTTAATGAAGCTTTCTTT. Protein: CAWSAAGFNEAFF.

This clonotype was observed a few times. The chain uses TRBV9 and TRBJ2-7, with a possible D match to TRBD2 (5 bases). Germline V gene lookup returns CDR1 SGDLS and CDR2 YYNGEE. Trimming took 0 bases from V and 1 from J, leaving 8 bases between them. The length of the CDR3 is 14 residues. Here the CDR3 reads CASSVAEGSYEQYF. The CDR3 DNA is TGTGCCAGCAGCGTAGCTGAGGGTTCCTACGAGCAGTACTTC.